This is a list of T cell receptor beta chains from one sample in a study of cytomegalovirus exposure and HLA in healthy donors. Clones were sequenced by immunoSEQ multiplex PCR, and TCRdb holds only the in-frame ones, with some missing. Among some 140,000 clones listed, roughly four fifths were seen once. The sequenced sample consisted of PBMCs. The receptors derive from a woman in her forties in good health and CMV-seronegative. Each CDR3 is given with its conserved first and last residue. A D gene is named only where the DNA matches it firmly. Expanded clones are given a class, and other clones once, few, many or no size at all.

v_gene,j_gene,abundance,d_gene,CDR3aa,CDR3nt
TRBV27,TRBJ2-3,-,TRBD2,CASSRLAGGPSDTQYF,TGTGCCAGCAGCAGGCTAGCGGGGGGGCCTTCAGATACGCAGTATTTT
TRBV27,TRBJ1-1,-,-,CASSSGTLMNTEAFF,TGTGCCAGCAGTTCCGGGACATTGATGAACACTGAAGCTTTCTTT
TRBV15,TRBJ1-1,-,-,CATSRDRNRNTEAFF,TGTGCCACCAGCAGAGATAGAAACAGGAACACTGAAGCTTTCTTT
TRBV12-5,TRBJ1-1,-,-,CASRGNTEAFF,TGTGCTAGTCGCGGGAACACTGAAGCTTTCTTT
TRBV7-6,TRBJ2-2,-,-,CASSLAGAHTGELFF,TGTGCCAGCAGCTTAGCGGGGGCCCACACCGGGGAGCTGTTTTTT
TRBV6-5,TRBJ1-1,-,-,CASSYTEGRGGTEAFF,TGTGCCAGCAGTTACACCGAGGGTCGCGGCGGCACTGAAGCTTTCTTT
TRBV5-1,TRBJ1-5,-,-,CASSPDTVNQPQHF,TGCGCCAGCAGCCCCGACACCGTCAATCAGCCCCAGCATTTT
TRBV6-1,TRBJ1-2,-,-,CASSVGHTINYGYTF,TGTGCCAGCAGTGTGGGACATACTATTAACTATGGCTACACCTTC
TRBV6-5,TRBJ2-1,once,TRBD2,CASSQTSGGPNEQFF,TGTGCCAGCAGCCAAACTAGCGGGGGCCCCAATGAGCAGTTCTTC
TRBV6-6,TRBJ2-4,-,-,CASSPRDIQYF,TGTGCCAGCAGTCCACGGGACATTCAGTACTTC
TRBV6-1,TRBJ2-5,few,TRBD2,CASSDYIAGFSQETQYF,TGTGCCAGCAGTGATTACATAGCGGGGTTCTCCCAAGAGACCCAGTACTTC
TRBV19,TRBJ1-5,-,-,CASSTLRNQPQHF,TGTGCCAGTAGTACCCTTCGCAATCAGCCCCAGCATTTT
TRBV9,TRBJ2-6,-,-,CASSVALQGFSGANVLTF,TGTGCCAGCAGCGTAGCCCTACAGGGTTTCTCTGGGGCCAACGTCCTGACTTTC
TRBV4-1,TRBJ2-1,-,TRBD1,CASSHGQGGTSNEQFF,TGCGCCAGCAGCCACGGACAGGGTGGTACGAGCAATGAGCAGTTCTTC
TRBV6-1,TRBJ2-1,-,-,CASRLYEQFF,TGTGCCAGCAGACTATATGAGCAGTTCTTC
TRBV15,TRBJ2-1,-,TRBD2,CATSRARGANEQFF,TGTGCCACCAGCAGAGCGCGGGGGGCAAATGAGCAGTTCTTC
TRBV10-3,TRBJ2-3,-,TRBD2,CAISEALTSGGADTQYF,TGTGCCATCAGTGAGGCCCTGACTAGCGGGGGGGCAGATACGCAGTATTTT
TRBV5-1,TRBJ2-5,-,TRBD1,CASSGQPGQGEETQYF,TGCGCCAGCAGCGGACAGCCGGGACAGGGAGAAGAGACCCAGTACTTC
TRBV7-9,TRBJ2-1,-,TRBD1,CASSLEGQKFF,TGTGCCAGCAGCTTAGAGGGACAGAAGTTCTTC
TRBV9,TRBJ1-2,-,-,CASSFRDGGNYGYTF,TGTGCCAGCAGCTTTCGGGATGGGGGGAACTATGGCTACACCTTC
TRBV25-1,TRBJ2-5,-,-,CASSPQGRETQYF,TGTGCCAGCAGCCCACAGGGGAGGGAGACCCAGTACTTC
TRBV7-2,TRBJ1-6,-,-,CASSPGRYYNSPLHF,TGTGCCAGCAGCCCGGGGAGATATTATAATTCACCCCTCCACTTT
TRBV20-1,TRBJ1-2,-,-,CRAGGSGYTF,TGCAGAGCGGGGGGCTCTGGCTACACCTTC
TRBV5-4,TRBJ2-1,once,TRBD2,CASSSGLAGRIEQFF,TGTGCCAGCAGCTCTGGACTAGCGGGGAGGATTGAGCAGTTCTTC
TRBV4-1,TRBJ1-5,few,-,CASSQEDTDISNQPQHF,TGCGCCAGCAGCCAAGAGGACACGGACATTAGCAATCAGCCCCAGCATTTT
TRBV20-1,TRBJ1-1,once,-,CSASREAFF,TGCAGTGCTAGCCGTGAAGCTTTCTTT
TRBV7-3,TRBJ2-3,-,-,CASSMGTTTDTQYF,TGTGCCAGCAGCATGGGTACAACTACGGATACGCAGTATTTT
TRBV5-4,TRBJ1-1,-,TRBD1,CASSPGTAEAFF,TGTGCCAGCAGCCCTGGGACAGCCGAAGCTTTCTTT
TRBV18,TRBJ2-7,-,-,CASSPQGTTYEQYF,TGTGCCAGCTCACCACAGGGGACAACCTACGAGCAGTACTTC
TRBV7-2,TRBJ2-5,-,-,CASSQAAVGVTQYF,TGTGCCAGCAGCCAAGCGGCTGTCGGGGTGACCCAGTACTTC
TRBV28,TRBJ2-3,-,TRBD2,CASSSAGTQYF,TGTGCCAGCAGCTCAGCGGGGACGCAGTATTTT
TRBV11-2,TRBJ2-3,-,TRBD1,CASSPRTGGDTQYF,TGTGCCAGCAGCCCCCGGACAGGGGGAGATACGCAGTATTTT
TRBV6-1,TRBJ1-6,-,-,CASTGRSYNSPLHF,TGTGCCAGCACCGGGAGATCCTATAATTCACCCCTCCACTTT
TRBV5-1,TRBJ1-2,once,TRBD1,CASSGQGARYGYTF,TGCGCCAGCAGCGGACAGGGGGCGCGGTATGGCTACACCTTC
TRBV6-4,TRBJ1-5,few,TRBD1,CASSDPKDRVQPQHF,TGTGCCAGCAGTGACCCAAAGGACAGGGTGCAGCCCCAGCATTTT